This T cell receptor beta chain appears in the sequencing data of a study of shared clonotypes between healthy human individuals. Study results and caveats: Despite large depth, rarefaction showed incomplete sorted-subset sequencing.

Germline V lookup: CDR1 SGHRS, CDR2 YFSETQ. The V segment lost 0 bases and the J segment 4 bases; nucleotides outside the gene matches: 10. This CDR3 is built from 16 residues. The donor population consisted of healthy HIV-negative adults with no recent acute infections or vaccinations. The table came from immunoSEQ multiplex PCR; TCRdb's copy has only in-frame clones and leaves some out. The sample consists of 1,400,000 or so clones, 98% of them appearing once. Concerning this clone: What it recognizes is unknown.

The sequence came from a man aged 25-45 years in good health. The material sequenced was naive CD4+ T cells sorted from blood. Sample subset: CD45RA+ positively selected. The chain couples TRBV5-1 to TRBJ2-7; 7 bases fit TRBD2. The CDR3 sequence: CASSLASPGGFYEQYF. The DNA of the CDR3 is TGCGCCAGCAGCTTGGCCTCCCCGGGGGGATTTTACGAGCAGTACTTC. The full variable domain, completed using reference TRBV5-1 and TRBJ2-7, is KAGVTQTPRYLIKTRGQQVTLSCSPISGHRSVSWYQQTPGQGLQFLFEYFSETQRNKGNFPGRFSGRQFSNSRSEMNVSTLELGDSALYLCASSLASPGGFYEQYFGPGTRLTVT.